Listed below are T cell receptor beta chains from one sample, sequenced in a study of vaccination and CD4 T cells after COVID-19. These receptors' targets are unknown. TCRdb reprocessed the PCR reads with MiXCR, giving one entry per CDR3 protein. Among 18,000 or so distinct CDR3 sequences listed, 53% were seen once. The sample in question was CD4+ T cells from blood, cultured in vitro, obtained before SARS-CoV-2 vaccination. These receptors came from a human donor who had recovered from COVID-19. Both conserved end residues are part of each CDR3. Each record gives: clone size, V gene, J gene, D gene, CDR3 DNA, CDR3 protein. D genes are given only for firm matches. Only some rows state a clone size, as once, few, many or a class for expanded clones.

abundance: .; v_gene: TRBV19; j_gene: TRBJ1-2; d_gene: TRBD1; CDR3nt: TGTGCCAGTAGAGCCGGGACAGGGGGCCACTATGGCTACACCTTC; CDR3aa: CASRAGTGGHYGYTF
abundance: .; v_gene: TRBV25-1; j_gene: TRBJ2-5; d_gene: TRBD1; CDR3nt: TGTGCCAGCAGTGAATCGGACAGGGGGACCCCAGGTACCCAGTACTTC; CDR3aa: CASSESDRGTPGTQYF
abundance: .; v_gene: TRBV20-1; j_gene: TRBJ2-1; d_gene: TRBD2; CDR3nt: TGCAGTGCGATGACTAGCGGGATCGGTAATGAGCAGTTCTTC; CDR3aa: CSAMTSGIGNEQFF
abundance: .; v_gene: TRBV15; j_gene: TRBJ2-5; d_gene: .; CDR3nt: TGTGCCACCGGAGAGGGAAACCAAGAGACCCAGTACTTC; CDR3aa: CATGEGNQETQYF
abundance: few; v_gene: TRBV7-9; j_gene: TRBJ1-3; d_gene: .; CDR3nt: TGTGCCAGCAGCCCCCGTTTCACCATATATTTT; CDR3aa: CASSPRFTIYF
abundance: .; v_gene: TRBV7-3; j_gene: TRBJ2-3; d_gene: .; CDR3nt: TGTGCCAGCAGCTTGGCGCCTAGAAGCACAGATACGCAGTATTTT; CDR3aa: CASSLAPRSTDTQYF
abundance: .; v_gene: TRBV19; j_gene: TRBJ2-7; d_gene: .; CDR3nt: TGTGCCAGTAGTATAGATATCGATAGATACGAGCAGTACTTC; CDR3aa: CASSIDIDRYEQYF
abundance: once; v_gene: TRBV28; j_gene: TRBJ2-2; d_gene: .; CDR3nt: TGTGCCAGCAGTTTTTCCCCGGGCACCGGGGAGCTGTTTTTT; CDR3aa: CASSFSPGTGELFF
abundance: .; v_gene: TRBV15; j_gene: TRBJ1-3; d_gene: .; CDR3nt: TGTGCCACCAGCAAGCAGGGATTAAACACCATATATTTT; CDR3aa: CATSKQGLNTIYF
abundance: few; v_gene: TRBV7-9; j_gene: TRBJ2-1; d_gene: TRBD2; CDR3nt: TGTGCCAGCAGCTCCGGGACTAGCGATGCGGATGAGCAGTTCTTC; CDR3aa: CASSSGTSDADEQFF
abundance: .; v_gene: TRBV11-2; j_gene: TRBJ2-3; d_gene: .; CDR3nt: TGTGCCAGCAGCTTAATGAATGGACGGCGCACAGATACGCAGTATTTT; CDR3aa: CASSLMNGRRTDTQYF
abundance: .; v_gene: TRBV7-9; j_gene: TRBJ1-4; d_gene: TRBD1; CDR3nt: TGTGCCTGCTCAGGGGGCACAACTAATGAAAAACTGTTTTTT; CDR3aa: CACSGGTTNEKLFF
abundance: few; v_gene: TRBV10-1; j_gene: TRBJ2-3; d_gene: .; CDR3nt: TGCGCCAGCTCAACCCCAGGGGAGGGAACAGATACGCAGTATTTT; CDR3aa: CASSTPGEGTDTQYF
abundance: .; v_gene: TRBV25-1; j_gene: TRBJ2-7; d_gene: TRBD1; CDR3nt: TGTGCCAGCTCAGCCGGAAACAGGGGGGACTACGAGCAGTACTTC; CDR3aa: CASSAGNRGDYEQYF
abundance: few; v_gene: TRBV28; j_gene: TRBJ1-6; d_gene: .; CDR3nt: TGTGCCAGCAGTCGAACAGGCCCTAATAATTCACCCCTCCACTTT; CDR3aa: CASSRTGPNNSPLHF
abundance: .; v_gene: TRBV7-9; j_gene: TRBJ1-2; d_gene: TRBD1; CDR3nt: TGTGCCAGCAGCGGAGGGGGACAGGGATACACCTTC; CDR3aa: CASSGGGQGYTF
abundance: few; v_gene: TRBV6-1; j_gene: TRBJ1-5; d_gene: .; CDR3nt: TGTGCCAGCAGTCACCTCCCCTGGACTGAGGGGGTAGGCAATCAGCCCCAGCATTTT; CDR3aa: CASSHLPWTEGVGNQPQHF
abundance: .; v_gene: TRBV6-5; j_gene: TRBJ1-5; d_gene: .; CDR3nt: TGTGCCAGCAGTTACGATAGCAATCAGCCCCAGCATTTT; CDR3aa: CASSYDSNQPQHF
abundance: once; v_gene: TRBV29-1; j_gene: TRBJ2-3; d_gene: TRBD2; CDR3nt: TGCAGCGTTGGGACTAGCGGGAGGGCAGATACGCAGTATTTT; CDR3aa: CSVGTSGRADTQYF
abundance: few; v_gene: TRBV28; j_gene: TRBJ1-1; d_gene: TRBD1; CDR3nt: TGTGCCAGCAGTTCTAGAGCCGGGACAGGGTCTGTCTCTGAAGCTTTCTTT; CDR3aa: CASSSRAGTGSVSEAFF
abundance: few; v_gene: TRBV5-4; j_gene: TRBJ2-3; d_gene: .; CDR3nt: TGTGCCAGCAGCTCGTCTAAGCGGAGGTGGCGAGATACGCAGTATTTT; CDR3aa: CASSSSKRRWRDTQYF
abundance: few; v_gene: TRBV30; j_gene: TRBJ2-3; d_gene: TRBD2; CDR3nt: TGTGCCTGGAGAGGAGCGGGAGGGCCCCTCTACACAGATACGCAGTATTTT; CDR3aa: CAWRGAGGPLYTDTQYF
abundance: .; v_gene: TRBV2; j_gene: TRBJ2-3; d_gene: .; CDR3nt: TGTGCCAGCAGTGTGTCCCCTAGCGCAAGCACAGATACGCAGTATTTT; CDR3aa: CASSVSPSASTDTQYF
abundance: .; v_gene: TRBV24-1; j_gene: TRBJ1-2; d_gene: .; CDR3nt: TGTGCCACCAGTGATTCGTCGAGGGGGGGTTATGGCTACACCTTC; CDR3aa: CATSDSSRGGYGYTF
abundance: .; v_gene: TRBV6-1; j_gene: TRBJ1-5; d_gene: .; CDR3nt: TGTGCCAGCAGTGCGACAACCGATCAGCCCCAGCATTTT; CDR3aa: CASSATTDQPQHF
abundance: few; v_gene: TRBV20-1; j_gene: TRBJ2-7; d_gene: .; CDR3nt: TGCAGTGCTAGGTGGGGTGACGAGCAGTACTTC; CDR3aa: CSARWGDEQYF
abundance: few; v_gene: TRBV12-3/TRBV12-4; j_gene: TRBJ1-1; d_gene: .; CDR3nt: TGTGCCAGCATGGGCAGAGTGAACACTGAAGCTTTCTTT; CDR3aa: CASMGRVNTEAFF
abundance: .; v_gene: TRBV5-1; j_gene: TRBJ1-1; d_gene: TRBD1; CDR3nt: TGCGCCAGCAGCTTAACAGGGGAGACTGAAGCTTTCTTT; CDR3aa: CASSLTGETEAFF
abundance: .; v_gene: TRBV12-3/TRBV12-4; j_gene: TRBJ1-1; d_gene: .; CDR3nt: TGTGCCAGCAGGAGGGGGATCACTGAAGCTTTCTTT; CDR3aa: CASRRGITEAFF
abundance: .; v_gene: TRBV2; j_gene: TRBJ2-2; d_gene: .; CDR3nt: TGTGCCAGCAGTGATTACCTGGTAACCGGGGAGCTGTTTTTT; CDR3aa: CASSDYLVTGELFF
abundance: once; v_gene: TRBV7-2; j_gene: TRBJ2-3; d_gene: .; CDR3nt: TGTGCCAGCAGCTTTAGTAGTTTCACAGATACGCAGTATTTT; CDR3aa: CASSFSSFTDTQYF
abundance: few; v_gene: TRBV6-5; j_gene: TRBJ1-5; d_gene: TRBD1; CDR3nt: TGTGCCAGCAGTTACAAAACCGGGACAGGTAGCAATCAGCCCCAGCATTTT; CDR3aa: CASSYKTGTGSNQPQHF
abundance: .; v_gene: TRBV28; j_gene: TRBJ2-7; d_gene: .; CDR3nt: TGTGCCAGCACCCCCACGCAGGGACAATACGAGCAGTACTTC; CDR3aa: CASTPTQGQYEQYF
abundance: few; v_gene: TRBV19; j_gene: TRBJ2-5; d_gene: TRBD1; CDR3nt: TGTGCCAGTAGTGCCCCCGGACAGGGTGAGACCCAGTACTTC; CDR3aa: CASSAPGQGETQYF
abundance: .; v_gene: TRBV25-1; j_gene: TRBJ2-2; d_gene: .; CDR3nt: TGTGCCAGCAGTTATAGTCCCGCCGGGGAGCTGTTTTTT; CDR3aa: CASSYSPAGELFF
abundance: few; v_gene: TRBV6-5; j_gene: TRBJ2-5; d_gene: .; CDR3nt: TGTGCCAGCAGTTACGCCTCGCCCCAGGAGGGCCGCGAGACCCAGTACTTC; CDR3aa: CASSYASPQEGRETQYF
abundance: .; v_gene: TRBV20-1; j_gene: TRBJ2-1; d_gene: TRBD2; CDR3nt: TGCAGTGCTTTCGGGAGGGCCTACAATGAGCAGTTCTTC; CDR3aa: CSAFGRAYNEQFF
abundance: few; v_gene: TRBV20-1; j_gene: TRBJ2-3; d_gene: .; CDR3nt: TGCAGTGCTAGAGATACGACGGGGGGCACAGATACGCAGTATTTT; CDR3aa: CSARDTTGGTDTQYF
abundance: .; v_gene: TRBV18; j_gene: TRBJ1-2; d_gene: .; CDR3nt: TGTGCCAGCTCACAGGAGACAGGAGACTATGGCTACACCTTC; CDR3aa: CASSQETGDYGYTF
abundance: .; v_gene: TRBV6-4; j_gene: TRBJ2-3; d_gene: TRBD1; CDR3nt: TGTGCCAGCAGCACGGGACAGCACACAGATACGCAGTATTTT; CDR3aa: CASSTGQHTDTQYF
abundance: .; v_gene: TRBV6-1; j_gene: TRBJ1-6; d_gene: .; CDR3nt: TGTGCCAGCAAGGGGGTATTGGGAGGGAAGGTTTCACCCCTCCACTTT; CDR3aa: CASKGVLGGKVSPLHF
abundance: .; v_gene: TRBV11-3; j_gene: TRBJ2-1; d_gene: .; CDR3nt: TGTGCCAGCGGCAGGGCTGACAATGAGCAGTTCTTC; CDR3aa: CASGRADNEQFF
abundance: few; v_gene: TRBV28; j_gene: TRBJ2-7; d_gene: .; CDR3nt: TGTGCCAGCAGTTTAGGGGGTTTTGGGGTTCACTACGAGCAGTACTTC; CDR3aa: CASSLGGFGVHYEQYF
abundance: .; v_gene: TRBV4-1; j_gene: TRBJ1-2; d_gene: .; CDR3nt: TGCGCCAGCAGCCAAGACCTGGACATCTATGGCTACACCTTC; CDR3aa: CASSQDLDIYGYTF
abundance: .; v_gene: TRBV7-2; j_gene: TRBJ2-3; d_gene: TRBD2; CDR3nt: TGTGCCAGCAGCCCCAGGGGTAGCGGGAAGATCACAGATACGCAGTATTTT; CDR3aa: CASSPRGSGKITDTQYF
abundance: .; v_gene: TRBV7-9; j_gene: TRBJ2-5; d_gene: TRBD2; CDR3nt: TGTGCCAGCAGGCCCGGACTAGCAGGAGAGACCCAGTACTTC; CDR3aa: CASRPGLAGETQYF
abundance: .; v_gene: TRBV6-5; j_gene: TRBJ2-2; d_gene: TRBD1; CDR3nt: TGTGCCAGCAGTTCCCCCAGGGGGGGGGAGCTGTTTTTT; CDR3aa: CASSSPRGGELFF
abundance: .; v_gene: TRBV20-1; j_gene: TRBJ2-7; d_gene: TRBD2; CDR3nt: TGCAGTGCTAGAGAACCTAGCGGGAGGGCCAAGACCCTCTACGAGCAGTACTTC; CDR3aa: CSAREPSGRAKTLYEQYF
abundance: .; v_gene: TRBV6-1; j_gene: TRBJ1-6; d_gene: .; CDR3nt: TGTGCCATATCGGACCGATGGAGGAATTCACCCCTCCACTTT; CDR3aa: CAISDRWRNSPLHF
abundance: .; v_gene: TRBV7-8; j_gene: TRBJ2-7; d_gene: .; CDR3nt: TGTGCCAGCAGCTTAGCAGCGAACTACGAGCAGTACTTC; CDR3aa: CASSLAANYEQYF
abundance: .; v_gene: TRBV28; j_gene: TRBJ2-5; d_gene: TRBD2; CDR3nt: TGTGCCAGCAGTCCCGGTAGCGGGAGTCTGGAGACCCAGTACTTC; CDR3aa: CASSPGSGSLETQYF
abundance: .; v_gene: TRBV28; j_gene: TRBJ2-3; d_gene: TRBD2; CDR3nt: TGTGCCAGCATTTGGGCTAGCGGGAGTAGGGATACGCAGTATTTT; CDR3aa: CASIWASGSRDTQYF
abundance: few; v_gene: TRBV7-9; j_gene: TRBJ1-1; d_gene: TRBD1; CDR3nt: TGTGCCAGCAGCTTTGGGACAGTTGAAGCTTTCTTT; CDR3aa: CASSFGTVEAFF
abundance: .; v_gene: TRBV2; j_gene: TRBJ2-1; d_gene: .; CDR3nt: TGTGCCAGCAAGGGGAACGGCAATGAGCAGTTCTTC; CDR3aa: CASKGNGNEQFF
abundance: .; v_gene: TRBV20-1; j_gene: TRBJ2-3; d_gene: .; CDR3nt: TGCAGTGCCACCACCCCGGGGTTAATGAGCACAGATACGCAGTATTTT; CDR3aa: CSATTPGLMSTDTQYF
abundance: .; v_gene: TRBV9; j_gene: TRBJ2-2; d_gene: .; CDR3nt: TGTGCCAGCACCCTGAGACAGGAATCTAACACCGGGGAGCTGTTTTTT; CDR3aa: CASTLRQESNTGELFF
abundance: .; v_gene: TRBV6-1; j_gene: TRBJ2-1; d_gene: .; CDR3nt: TGTGCCAGCAGGACACCCGGACGCCGGGAGCAGTTCTTC; CDR3aa: CASRTPGRREQFF
abundance: .; v_gene: TRBV5-4; j_gene: TRBJ2-5; d_gene: TRBD2; CDR3nt: TGTGCCAGCAGCTCAACCCCACTGGGCGGGGGGGAGACCCAGTACTTC; CDR3aa: CASSSTPLGGGETQYF
abundance: medium-sized; v_gene: TRBV4-1; j_gene: TRBJ1-2; d_gene: .; CDR3nt: TGCGCCAGCAGCCAAGAAAGGGCAGTGGGGAACTATGGCTACACCTTC; CDR3aa: CASSQERAVGNYGYTF
abundance: once; v_gene: TRBV12-3/TRBV12-4; j_gene: TRBJ1-1; d_gene: .; CDR3nt: TGTGCCAGCAGACAGACGGGGGAAGCTTTCTTT; CDR3aa: CASRQTGEAFF